This T cell receptor (beta chain) was retrieved from a study of metastatic and nonmetastatic thyroid tumors. Overall study: Comparative analysis of repertoires was undertaken across blood and tumor or nodule tissue obtained from malignant and benign thyroid patients.

This CDR3 has 12 amino acids. The V end lost 7 bases, the J end lost 6 bases, and 15 bases lay between the germline ends. CDR1 is DFQATT, CDR2 SNEGSKA, per germline (reference sequence). TCRdb called clones again from the PCR reads with MiXCR. The sample records around 34,000 clones, about 31% being singletons. None of the patients had undergone any treatment ahead of thyroid surgery. In this sample, this clone turned up many times. What it recognizes is unknown. Broader study findings: Relative to benign nodules, malignant thyroid tumors were reportedly characterized by significantly elevated TCR beta diversity in blood and tumor.

Source material: blood. The receptor comes from a female donor with papillary thyroid cancer or a benign thyroid nodule (not recorded which). Some clones in this sample may be carry-over from other donors' samples. The J gene is TRBJ1-2, the V gene TRBV20-1; D is undetermined. The CDR3 coding sequence is TGCAGTGTTTTACGGTGGACGGATGGCTACACCTTC. It specifies CSVLRWTDGYTF.